Presented here are 18 T cell receptor beta chains from one specimen sequenced in a study of a mutant IDH1 vaccine in newly diagnosed glioma. Clones were read by immunoSEQ multiplex PCR, and TCRdb kept only the in-frame ones, dropping some. The table includes about 85,000 clones, roughly 91% detected once. These receptors have no known antigen. Time point here: week 47, end of study. Vaccinated patients received 300 ug of mutant IDH1 20-mer peptide per dose, with topical imiquimod. The material was PBMCs, obtained from a glioma patient whose treatment included an IDH1 peptide vaccine. The receptors stem from a woman aged 45-59 years with glioma.

V and J are TRBV6-6 and TRBJ2-7; TRBD1 agrees at 9 bases. V was clipped by 6 bases and J by 3 bases; unmatched bases: 3. CDR3 length: 13 amino acids. Germline lookup yields CDR1 MNHNY and CDR2 SVGAGI (reference sequence). CDR3 protein: CASRGQGYYEQYF. CDR3 coding DNA: TGTGCCAGCAGGGGACAGGGTTACTACGAGCAGTACTTC.

The V call is TRBV30, the J call TRBJ2-1; a weak D match, TRBD2 (7 bases). V was trimmed by 0 bases and J by 7 bases, leaving 13 bases between them. The CDR3 sequence is 14 residues long. From germline, CDR1 is GTSNPN and CDR2 SVGIG (reference sequence). In nucleotides, the CDR3 is TGTGCCTGGAGTGTACTAGGGGGGGGTAATGAGCAGTTCTTC. Residues: CAWSVLGGGNEQFF.

The chain is built from TRBV9 and TRBJ1-1, with TRBD1 as a possible D gene (6 bases). The CDR3 spans 14 residues. Trimming stripped 2 bases from V and 2 bases from J, with 10 bases between. CDR1 SGDLS and CDR2 YYNGEE come from the germline V gene. For the CDR3, the DNA is TGTGCCAGCAGCGTGGGACACTTCAACACTGAAGCTTTCTTT. It encodes CASSVGHFNTEAFF.

The V and J genes are TRBV14 and TRBJ2-7; D is possibly TRBD2 (6 bases). CDR3 size: 12 residues. Germline CDR1 SGHDN, CDR2 FVKESK. V was pared by 8 bases and J by 0 bases, with 8 bases between. CDR3 in DNA: TGTGCCAGCGGGGGGAACTCCTACGAGCAGTACTTC. It is translated as CASGGNSYEQYF.

The V and J genes are TRBV27 and TRBJ2-7; D is ambiguous. Trimming took 6 bases from V and 0 from J, leaving 12 bases between them. This CDR3 spans 14 amino acids. The germline CDR1 and CDR2 sequences are MNHEY and SMNVEV (reference sequence). In nucleotides, the CDR3 is TGTGCCAGCAGCCCAGGTTCCCCCTCCTACGAGCAGTACTTC. Protein product: CASSPGSPSYEQYF.

The chain couples TRBV5-1 to TRBJ2-5; 8 bases fit TRBD2. The assigned J gene may be wrong: the sequence end matches TRBJ2-7 better. The germline gives CDR1 SGHRS, CDR2 YFSETQ. The CDR3 contains 15 residues. CDR3: CASSLEAGDPYEQYF. The CDR3 bases are TGCGCCAGCAGCTTGGAAGCGGGAGACCCCTACGAGCAGTACTTC.

The V gene is TRBV5-1, the J gene TRBJ2-3; TRBD2 matches 10 bases. CDR1 and CDR2 from the germline V gene are SGHRS and YFSETQ. Trimming removed 0 bases from V and 6 bases from J; junction bases left unmatched: 7. The length of the CDR3 is 16 residues. This CDR3 reads CASSLVSGRGSDTQYF. The CDR3 coding sequence is TGCGCCAGCAGCTTGGTCAGCGGGAGGGGTAGTGATACGCAGTATTTT.

This clone was seen once. V and J are TRBV10-1 and TRBJ2-7, with 11 bases that match TRBD1. Germline V lookup: CDR1 WNHNN, CDR2 SYGVQD (reference sequence). The CDR3 runs 15 residues. V lost 2 bases to trimming and J lost 5 bases; unmatched junction nucleotides: 5. The CDR3 nucleotides read TGCGCCAGCAGTGAGGGGACAGGGGGTTATGACGAGCAGTACTTC. The encoded protein is CASSEGTGGYDEQYF.

This chain uses TRBV11-2 with TRBJ2-7; 7 bases match TRBD2. This CDR3 comprises 13 residues. V dropped 5 bases and J dropped 6; count of bases not matched to a gene: 7. Germline values: CDR1 SGHAT, CDR2 FQNNGV. The CDR3, as DNA: TGTGCCAGCAGCCTTGGACTAGTAAGCGAGCAGTACTTC. Translating it yields CASSLGLVSEQYF. Combining the CDR3 with reference TRBV11-2 and TRBJ2-7 gives the whole variable domain EAGVAQSPRYKIIEKRQSVAFWCNPISGHATLYWYQQILGQGPKLLIQFQNNGVVDDSQLPKDRFSAERLKGVDSTLKIQPAKLEDSAVYLCASSLGLVSEQYFGPGTRLTVT.

The V call is TRBV14, the J call TRBJ1-5; 8 nucleotides match TRBD1. The CDR3 covers 13 residues. Looked up from germline, CDR1 is SGHDN and CDR2 is FVKESK. V dropped 4 bases and J dropped 7; count of bases not matched to a gene: 3. This chain's CDR3 is CASSLQGGQPQHF. The CDR3 bases are TGTGCCAGCAGCCTACAGGGGGGGCAGCCCCAGCATTTT.

The chain carries TRBV7-3 and TRBJ2-3; D is uncertain. The CDR3 loop spans 14 amino acids. V was cut by 1 base and J by 0 bases, with 5 bases left in between. Germline assignment: CDR1 SGHTA and CDR2 FQGTGA. The CDR3 spells CASSLNPSTDTQYF. The CDR3 DNA follows: TGTGCCAGCAGCTTAAATCCTAGCACAGATACGCAGTATTTT.

V usage is TRBV18 and J usage is TRBJ2-3; no firm D call. The CDR3 consists of 14 residues. V was shortened by 3 bases and J by 5 bases, with 12 bases between the two germline ends. CDR1 KGHSH and CDR2 LQKENI come from the germline V gene. CDR3 in amino acids: CASSPREPGDTQYF. As DNA, the CDR3 is TGTGCCAGCTCACCCCGCGAACCGGGAGATACGCAGTATTTT.

The genes are TRBV6-1 and TRBJ1-1; D ambiguous. This CDR3 has 11 residues. Germline values: CDR1 MNHNS, CDR2 SASEGT. The ends were cut back, 7 bases at V and 3 bases at J, with 6 bases in the middle. The CDR3 DNA sequence: TGTGCCAGCATACTTCACACTGAAGCTTTCTTT. Translating it yields CASILHTEAFF.

The rearrangement links TRBV18 to TRBJ2-7; 7 bases agree with TRBD1. Germline values: CDR1 KGHSH, CDR2 LQKENI. This CDR3 contains 16 residues. V was clipped by 3 bases and J by 4 bases; unmatched bases: 12. The CDR3 DNA follows: TGTGCCAGCTCACCTAGGACAGGCTCCTATGAGTACGAGCAGTACTTC. It translates to CASSPRTGSYEYEQYF.

This clone is a singleton in its sample. The chain uses TRBV7-9 and TRBJ1-1, with 7 bases lining up with TRBD1. J was trimmed by 4 bases and V by 5 bases; bases with no gene match: 4. This CDR3 region has 13 residues. Germline V gives CDR1 SEHNR, CDR2 FQNEAQ (reference sequence). The CDR3 DNA follows: TGTGCCAGCAGCAAACAGGGGAGCACTGAAGCTTTCTTT. It translates to CASSKQGSTEAFF.

This chain links TRBV28 with TRBJ1-4; D uncertain. CDR1 and CDR2 (germline): MDHEN, SYDVKM. V lost 2 bases, J lost 4 bases, and 5 bases lay in between. The CDR3 totals 13 residues. The CDR3 here is CASSLTVNEKLFF. The CDR3 nucleotides are TGTGCCAGCAGTTTAACGGTTAATGAAAAACTGTTTTTT.

The V gene is TRBV9, the J gene TRBJ2-1; D not certain. The CDR3 spans 12 residues. Germline lookup yields CDR1 SGDLS and CDR2 YYNGEE. V lost 2 bases and J 5 bases, leaving 5 bases between the germline ends. The DNA of the CDR3 is TGTGCCAGCAGCGTCGCACACAATGAGCAGTTCTTC. The encoded protein is CASSVAHNEQFF.

The J gene is TRBJ2-1, the V gene TRBV5-1; D may be TRBD2 (6 bases). Germline assignment: CDR1 SGHRS and CDR2 YFSETQ. Trimming cost V 0 bases and J 2 bases, with 9 bases left between them. The CDR3 extends over 15 amino acids. For the CDR3, the DNA is TGCGCCAGCAGCTTGGGGGCGGGACCCTACAATGAGCAGTTCTTC. Translated: CASSLGAGPYNEQFF.